The 22 T cell receptor delta chains given below trace back to one sample, sequenced in a study of γδ T cells in repeated Plasmodium falciparum infection. Bulk repertoires came from Vgamma9/Vdelta2+ or Vdelta2-negative gammadelta T cells flow-sorted from PBMC. TCRdb repeated clone calling on the multiplex PCR reads with CATT. The sample shows 50,000 or so delta-chain clones, 1.5% to 2% of them seen only once. The sequenced material came from gamma-delta T cells from blood. The source of these receptors is a pool of human donors (malaria-infected and uninfected, not separated).

J is TRDJ1 and V is TRDV1; 8 bases match TRDD3. The J gene is not listed in TCRdb, so it was assigned here from a DNA match to germline. The CDR3 runs to 25 residues. The germline gives CDR1 TSWWSYY, CDR2 QGS. Unmatched junction bases numbered 32, after V lost 2 bases and J lost 0 bases. Written as DNA, the CDR3 is TGTGCTCTTGGGGAAGGACTGATAGGGGCTATGGGGGTGAATCAATACTGGGGGTACACCGATAAACTCATCTTT. Residues: CALGEGLIGAMGVNQYWGYTDKLIF.

This clone is judged medium-sized. Other DNA variants within this sample encode the same CDR3. The chain links TRDV1 to TRDJ1, with TRDD3 identical over 9 bases. Germline trimming cut 0 bases from V and 4 bases from J; bases unmatched to any gene: 24. This CDR3 has 22 amino acids. CDR1 and CDR2 (germline): TSWWSYY, QGS. This CDR3 is CALGELSYPKLLGDPRVDKLIF. The CDR3, as DNA: TGTGCTCTTGGGGAACTTTCTTACCCCAAACTACTGGGGGACCCTAGGGTCGATAAACTCATCTTT.

This clone turned up a few times. TCRdb's protein for this DNA is that of a much larger clone and differs from the translation at residue 5, likely a read error; the protein shown is the DNA translation. The chain has TRDV1 and TRDJ1; no clear D gene. The J gene, missing from TCRdb, was assigned here through DNA to germline matching. V was shortened by 4 bases and J by 0 bases, with 6 bases between the two germline ends. CDR1 and CDR2 from the germline V gene are TSWWSYY and QGS. This CDR3 comprises 13 residues. CDR3 sequence: CALGGAYTDKLIF. CDR3 DNA: TGTGCTCTTGGGGGAGCCTACACCGATAAACTCATCTTT.

Turning to this clone: TCRdb lists the protein of a much larger clone for this DNA, which differs at residue 8, so this is likely a read error; the protein given here is translated from the DNA itself. The chain joins TRDV1 to TRDJ1; D not certain. The ends were cut back, 2 bases at V and 0 bases at J, with 25 bases in the middle. In germline, CDR1 is TSWWSYY, CDR2 QGS. The CDR3 is 20 amino acids. This chain's CDR3 is CALGERQAPGVLLHTDKLIF. CDR3 nucleotide sequence: TGTGCTCTTGGGGAAAGACAAGCCCCAGGAGTACTTCTCCACACCGATAAACTCATCTTT.

This clone was seen a handful of times. A far larger clone is just one base off, so this is likely a read error. The identical CDR3 is also encoded by other nucleotide sequences in the sample. The chain is built from TRDV1 and TRDJ1, with D tentatively TRDD2 (5 bases). Here the J gene was assigned by germline matching of the DNA, as TCRdb has none. CDR3 length: 21 residues. Trimming left V 0 bases short and J 3 bases short, with 29 bases between. CDR1 is TSWWSYY, CDR2 QGS, per germline. CDR3 sequence reads: CALGELANLPTSTVGSDKLIF. The CDR3, as DNA: TGTGCTCTTGGGGAACTAGCCAACCTCCCTACGTCAACGGTTGGATCCGATAAACTCATCTTT.

The table lists this clone with a few counts. Translating this DNA gives a protein that differs at residue 11 from the TCRdb one, which belongs to a much larger clone; a read error is likely, and the protein shown is this translation. The rearrangement joins TRDV1 to TRDJ1, with D possibly matching TRDD3 (5 bases). TCRdb lists no J gene, so it was determined here by aligning the DNA to germline. This CDR3 is 17 amino acids long. The V end lost 5 bases, the J end lost 2 bases, and 21 bases lay between the germline ends. Germline V gene sequence: CDR1 TSWWSYY, CDR2 QGS. The CDR3 loop is CALGRYEGLGETDKLIF. The CDR3 bases are TGTGCTCTTGGGAGGTACGAGGGGCTGGGAGAAACCGATAAACTCATCTTT.

This clone appeared many times. The J gene is TRDJ1, the V gene TRDV2; 7 nucleotides line up with TRDD3. V was clipped by 2 bases and J by 3 bases; unmatched bases: 8. Germline assignment: CDR1 GEAIGNYY and CDR2 EKD. The CDR3 is made up of 15 amino acids. The CDR3, as DNA: TGTGCCTGTGACATACTGGGGCTCCCCCCCGATAAACTCATCTTT. Its translation is CACDILGLPPDKLIF.

Note on this clone: A far more abundant clone sits one base away, making this likely a read error. The same CDR3 arises from other DNA sequences in this sample as well. The genes are TRDV1 and TRDJ1; 11 bases map to TRDD3. TCRdb is silent on the J gene; assignment here came from matching the DNA to germline. The germline gives CDR1 TSWWSYY, CDR2 QGS. The CDR3 has 19 residues. The CDR3 nucleotides are TGTGCTCTCGGGGAACTGGGTTCTTGGGGGATACGAGACGGCGATAAACTCATCTTT. As protein: CALGELGSWGIRDGDKLIF.

V gene TRAV29/DV5 combines with J gene TRDJ1; 9 bases map to TRDD3. CDR3 length equals 19 residues. Germline V lookup: CDR1 NSMFDY, CDR2 ISSIKDK. V shed 0 bases and J 0 bases; nucleotides not matched to a gene: 15. CDR3 region: CAASERALRGIPHTDKLIF. The CDR3 region has the DNA TGTGCAGCAAGCGAAAGGGCCCTAAGGGGGATACCGCACACCGATAAACTCATCTTT.

This clone was seen a few times. TCRdb's protein, taken from a much larger clone, differs from this DNA's translation at residue 12, likely owing to a read error; the protein displayed comes from the DNA. The J gene is TRDJ1, the V gene TRDV2, with D perhaps TRDD2 or TRDD3 (6 bases each). Germline matching of the DNA provided the J gene here, since TCRdb leaves it blank. CDR1 GEAIGNYY and CDR2 EKD come from the germline V gene. V dropped 1 base and J dropped 0 bases, with 23 bases sitting between them. The CDR3 is 19 amino acids. The CDR3 DNA reads as TGTGCCTGTGACACGGGATCCTACACTGGGCTACCTTACACCGATAAACTCATCTTT. It translates to CACDTGSYTGLPYTDKLIF.

This clone was counted between two and nine times. TCRdb's entry gives the protein of a much larger clone, which mismatches this DNA's translation at residue 17, likely from a read error; the protein reported here is translated from the DNA. This rearrangement joins TRDV1 to TRDJ1, with 9 bases identical to TRDD3. Germline trimming cut 2 bases from V and 3 bases from J; bases unmatched to any gene: 25. Germline V gene data show CDR1 as TSWWSYY and CDR2 as QGS. The CDR3 has 22 amino acids. The CDR3 protein is CALGERSYSYWGRGGLADKLIF. Written as DNA, the CDR3 is TGTGCTCTTGGGGAAAGGTCGTACTCATACTGGGGGAGAGGAGGACTCGCCGATAAACTCATCTTT.

As to this clone: A much larger clone lies one base from this, so it may be a read error. The gene calls are TRDV1 and TRDJ1; TRDD2 agrees at 9 bases. TCRdb is silent on the J gene; assignment here came from matching the DNA to germline. Germline V gives CDR1 TSWWSYY, CDR2 QGS. The CDR3 runs to 28 residues. Trimming removed 4 bases from V and 0 bases from J; junction bases left unmatched: 42. The CDR3 DNA reads as TGTGCTCTTGGGGCGCCCTTCCTACGTGCACAGGTGGCTCGAAACTCCTGTGGGATCCCTCCGTACACCGATAAACTCATCTTT. Translation gives CALGAPFLRAQVARNSCGIPPYTDKLIF.

Regarding this clone: TCRdb's listed protein matches a much larger clone and diverges from this DNA's translation at residue 8, likely through a read error; the protein shown comes from the DNA. The rearrangement links TRDV2 to TRDJ1; the match to TRDD3 covers 10 bases. TCRdb leaves out the J gene; it was filled in here by matching the DNA to germline. This CDR3 spans 19 amino acids. Germline CDR1 reads GEAIGNYY; CDR2 reads EKD. J was trimmed by 1 base and V by 0 bases; bases with no gene match: 13. The CDR3 bases are TGTGCCTGTGACACCCTTAGGCCGGGGGATACGGGATCCACCGATAAACTCATCTTT. Translating it yields CACDTLRPGDTGSTDKLIF.

As for this clone: TCRdb has a much larger clone's protein, which differs at residue 3 from the translation of this DNA, likely because of a read error; what is shown is the protein translated from the DNA. J is TRDJ1 and V is TRDV1; TRDD3 matches 10 bases. The J gene was missing in TCRdb and was found by matching the end of the DNA to germline. CDR1 TSWWSYY and CDR2 QGS come from the germline V gene. CDR3 size: 21 residues. The CDR3 DNA reads as TGTGCTCCTGGGGCAGGAGATTCCTACTTCGGGGGATACGGAGGCACCGATAAACTCATCTTT. It is translated as CAPGAGDSYFGGYGGTDKLIF.

In its sample, this clone was seen a few times. A far larger clone is only one base removed, so a read error is likely. The same CDR3 can be traced to other DNA sequences in this sample. Here the V gene is TRDV1, but the J gene went uncalled; the table calls TRDD3, which could not be checked here. Germline-derived CDR1 and CDR2 are TSWWSYY and QGS. The CDR3 is made up of 14 amino acids. The CDR3 reads CALGGLWGTDKLIF. DNA for the CDR3: TGTGCTCTTGGGGGACTCTGGGGGACTGATAAACTCATTTTT.

This clone was recorded at least ten times. For this DNA, TCRdb reports the protein of a much larger clone, which diverges at residue 4, most likely from a read error; the protein presented here is translated directly from the DNA. The V and J genes are TRDV2 and TRDJ1; 8 nucleotides match TRDD3. In the absence of a J gene in TCRdb, the DNA was matched to germline to assign it here. Per germline, CDR1 GEAIGNYY and CDR2 EKD. CDR3 size: 18 residues. Trimming took 5 bases from V and 0 from J; bases not matched to a gene: 16. CDR3: CACGTLAGGTSYTDKLIF. The CDR3 region has the DNA TGTGCCTGTGGCACTCTGGCTGGGGGAACGTCGTACACCGATAAACTCATCTTT.

This clone was seen a handful of times. TCRdb records a much larger clone's protein for this DNA, with a difference at residues 4 and 11 that likely arises from a read error; the protein given is the translation of the DNA. This chain joins TRDV2 and TRDJ3; the D call may be TRDD2 or TRDD3 (6 bases each). Per the germline V gene, CDR1 is GEAIGNYY and CDR2 is EKD. Trimming removed 5 bases from V and 0 bases from J, with 25 bases in between. CDR3 size: 21 residues. In DNA, the CDR3 is TGTGCCTGTGTGGCCTTCCGAAGTACTGGGAGTCGCTCCTGGGACACCCGACAGATGTTTTTC. It is translated as CACVAFRSTGSRSWDTRQMFF.

This clone was counted a few times. The protein in TCRdb stems from a much larger clone and differs at residue 21 from this DNA's translation, likely a read error; here the protein is translated from the DNA. The chain uses TRDV1 and TRDJ1, with 7 positions matching TRDD3. The J gene comes from matching the DNA to germline here; TCRdb lacks it. The CDR3 covers 25 residues. Looked up from germline, CDR1 is TSWWSYY and CDR2 is QGS. CDR3 nucleotide sequence: TGTGCTCTTGGGGATTCTTACAGGGAGCACCATTCTGGGGGCCGCGACATCCCGTACACCGGTAAACTCATCTTT. Amino acid sequence: CALGDSYREHHSGGRDIPYTGKLIF.

Note on this clone: One base separates it from a far larger clone, so it is likely a read error. This sample includes further DNA sequences coding for the same CDR3. No J gene was named, though the V gene is TRDV1; no DNA check was done on the table's D call, TRDD3. CDR3 length equals 17 residues. CDR1 TSWWSYY and CDR2 QGS come from the germline V gene. The CDR3 loop is CALATLLRGIRSDKLIF. In DNA, the CDR3 is TGTGCTCTTGCGACTCTCCTACGGGGGATACGATCCGATAAACTTATCTTT.

Many counts were recorded for this clone. The TCRdb protein, from a much larger clone, departs from this DNA's translation at residue 3, likely by read error; the protein shown derives from the DNA. The chain has TRDV2 and TRDJ1; no definite D call. TCRdb is silent on the J gene; assignment here came from matching the DNA to germline. In germline, CDR1 is GEAIGNYY, CDR2 EKD. CDR3 size: 14 residues. Trimming left V 9 bases short and J 8 bases short, with 24 bases between. The CDR3 protein is CARVPGTEALKLIF. In DNA, the CDR3 is TGTGCCCGTGTCCCAGGTACTGAGGCCCTAAAACTCATCTTT.

For this clone: The TCRdb record carries a much larger clone's protein, which differs from this DNA's translation at residue 8; a read error is the likely cause, and the protein listed here is the DNA translation. This chain joins TRDV1 and TRDJ1; 13 positions match TRDD3. CDR1 is TSWWSYY and CDR2 is QGS in the germline V gene. The CDR3 runs to 24 residues. Trimming at V came to 1 base and at J to 2 bases, leaving 25 bases not matched to a gene. CDR3 loop: CALGEPSLRATLLGDTEWTDKLIF. The CDR3 DNA sequence: TGTGCTCTTGGGGAACCATCCCTTCGGGCGACCCTACTGGGGGATACGGAGTGGACCGATAAACTCATCTTT.

As for this clone: The protein that TCRdb holds for this DNA derives from a much larger clone and differs from the translated DNA at residue 20, which likely indicates a read error; the protein shown here is translated from the DNA. The chain employs TRDV1 and TRDJ1; 8 bases align to TRDD3. Matching the DNA to germline supplied the J gene, which TCRdb does not give. There are 23 residues in the CDR3. CDR1 TSWWSYY and CDR2 QGS come from the germline V gene. The CDR3 DNA reads TGTGCTCTTGGGGAACTAGAAGGTCCTACGTATGCTAACTGGGGGGAGTACACCGATGAACTCATCTTT. Translated, it gives CALGELEGPTYANWGEYTDELIF.